This T cell receptor beta chain was captured by sequencing in a study of CD8 T cells in ankylosing spondylitis. On this clonotype itself: Its antigen is not known.

With molecular barcodes, quantitative 5'-RACE was used to make the TCR beta libraries. Via MiXCR, TCRdb re-called the 5' RACE reads, giving one row per CDR3 protein. Counted here are more than 250,000 distinct CDR3 sequences, around a tenth occurring once; the ten biggest clones make up 9.1%. Study-level findings and limits: There was a TCR beta motif, made of 7 or 8 highly homologous variants, that appeared characteristic of ankylosing spondylitis blood.

This sequence originates from a female donor with ankylosing spondylitis or in good health (not recorded which). The sample taken for sequencing was blood, either unsorted or a sorted T cell fraction (not recorded which).

The CDR3 reads CASSPGRGRADTQYF. CDR3 nucleotides: TGTGCCAGCAGCCCTGGCAGGGGGCGCGCAGATACGCAGTATTTT. The V and J genes are TRBV7-2 and TRBJ2-3, with 8 positions matching TRBD1. Germline-derived CDR1 and CDR2 are SGHTA and FQGNSA. This CDR3 contains 15 residues. V gave up 5 bases and J gave up 4 bases; unmatched junction bases: 8.